This is a list of T cell receptor beta chains from one sample in a study of PD-1 blockade in classical Hodgkin lymphoma. Measured with immunoSEQ multiplex PCR; TCRdb has only the in-frame clones, and not every one. The table records just under 30,000 clones, about two thirds of them present only once. The sequences come from peripheral blood mononuclear cells (PBMCs), collected before the second cycle of nivolumab. These receptors all come from a human donor with classical Hodgkin lymphoma. The CDR3 runs from the conserved cysteine through the conserved F or W. The order of the fields is V gene, clone size, J gene, CDR3 protein. Rows give clone size only sometimes, using once, few, many, or a class for an expanded clone.

v_call: TRBV4-3; clone_size: once; j_call: TRBJ2-3; cdr3_aa: CASSQGSGPADTQYF
v_call: TRBV5-1; clone_size: -; j_call: TRBJ2-7; cdr3_aa: CASSPLSGGTYEQYF
v_call: TRBV5-5; clone_size: -; j_call: TRBJ2-3; cdr3_aa: CASSLGQGVDTQYF
v_call: TRBV28; clone_size: -; j_call: TRBJ2-7; cdr3_aa: CASSSAGTGSNEQYF
v_call: TRBV4-1; clone_size: once; j_call: TRBJ1-1; cdr3_aa: CASSQDGGYTEAFF
v_call: TRBV5-8; clone_size: -; j_call: TRBJ2-3; cdr3_aa: CASSAGTRSTDTQYF
v_call: TRBV5-1; clone_size: once; j_call: TRBJ2-1; cdr3_aa: CASSLVGVKGAGPYNEQFF
v_call: TRBV28; clone_size: medium-sized; j_call: TRBJ2-7; cdr3_aa: CASHTTGVKYF
v_call: TRBV7-2; clone_size: -; j_call: TRBJ2-5; cdr3_aa: CASSSQQGFKIGTQYF
v_call: TRBV4-2; clone_size: -; j_call: TRBJ1-6; cdr3_aa: CASSQELRGGSYNSPLHF
v_call: TRBV30; clone_size: -; j_call: TRBJ1-2; cdr3_aa: CAWSVQGASGYTF
v_call: TRBV18; clone_size: -; j_call: TRBJ2-1; cdr3_aa: CASSTGTHDNEQFF
v_call: TRBV19; clone_size: -; j_call: TRBJ2-3; cdr3_aa: CASSMVDSGVWADTQYF
v_call: TRBV6-5; clone_size: -; j_call: TRBJ2-7; cdr3_aa: CASRPRSASSYEQYF
v_call: TRBV19; clone_size: -; j_call: TRBJ2-1; cdr3_aa: CASSIARGAYNEQFF
v_call: TRBV11-3; clone_size: -; j_call: TRBJ2-5; cdr3_aa: CASSLEGGLKTQYF
v_call: TRBV6-6; clone_size: -; j_call: TRBJ1-5; cdr3_aa: CASSPDYNQPQHF
v_call: TRBV19; clone_size: -; j_call: TRBJ2-7; cdr3_aa: CASSTGRLGGQYF
v_call: TRBV4-2; clone_size: -; j_call: TRBJ2-1; cdr3_aa: CASSQEGLGSPEQFF
v_call: TRBV14; clone_size: -; j_call: TRBJ2-1; cdr3_aa: CASSQGGSGSQNEQFF
v_call: TRBV7-9; clone_size: -; j_call: TRBJ1-1; cdr3_aa: CASRGQANMNTEAFF
v_call: TRBV6-6; clone_size: once; j_call: TRBJ1-3; cdr3_aa: CASSDGKSSGNTIYF
v_call: TRBV7-6; clone_size: few; j_call: TRBJ2-5; cdr3_aa: CASSLSGGRQETQYF
v_call: TRBV2; clone_size: -; j_call: TRBJ2-7; cdr3_aa: CASSADNLPSYEQYF
v_call: TRBV7-2; clone_size: few; j_call: TRBJ2-5; cdr3_aa: CASSLGVAGGQETQYF
v_call: TRBV2; clone_size: -; j_call: TRBJ2-1; cdr3_aa: CASSPGGGAVGNEQFF
v_call: TRBV21-1; clone_size: once; j_call: TRBJ2-6; cdr3_aa: CASSKKPRRAGANVLTF
v_call: TRBV6-5; clone_size: once; j_call: TRBJ1-5; cdr3_aa: CASSYTPEVQPQHF
v_call: TRBV11-3; clone_size: -; j_call: TRBJ1-3; cdr3_aa: CASSFGQLGNTIYF
v_call: TRBV7-3; clone_size: -; j_call: TRBJ2-7; cdr3_aa: CASSPKAPRLAGTYEQYF
v_call: TRBV7-9; clone_size: -; j_call: TRBJ2-5; cdr3_aa: CASSLDRTQETQYF
v_call: TRBV9; clone_size: -; j_call: TRBJ2-1; cdr3_aa: CASSVSSQGGYNEQFF
v_call: TRBV7-2; clone_size: -; j_call: TRBJ2-1; cdr3_aa: CASSSTGTLEYYNEQFF